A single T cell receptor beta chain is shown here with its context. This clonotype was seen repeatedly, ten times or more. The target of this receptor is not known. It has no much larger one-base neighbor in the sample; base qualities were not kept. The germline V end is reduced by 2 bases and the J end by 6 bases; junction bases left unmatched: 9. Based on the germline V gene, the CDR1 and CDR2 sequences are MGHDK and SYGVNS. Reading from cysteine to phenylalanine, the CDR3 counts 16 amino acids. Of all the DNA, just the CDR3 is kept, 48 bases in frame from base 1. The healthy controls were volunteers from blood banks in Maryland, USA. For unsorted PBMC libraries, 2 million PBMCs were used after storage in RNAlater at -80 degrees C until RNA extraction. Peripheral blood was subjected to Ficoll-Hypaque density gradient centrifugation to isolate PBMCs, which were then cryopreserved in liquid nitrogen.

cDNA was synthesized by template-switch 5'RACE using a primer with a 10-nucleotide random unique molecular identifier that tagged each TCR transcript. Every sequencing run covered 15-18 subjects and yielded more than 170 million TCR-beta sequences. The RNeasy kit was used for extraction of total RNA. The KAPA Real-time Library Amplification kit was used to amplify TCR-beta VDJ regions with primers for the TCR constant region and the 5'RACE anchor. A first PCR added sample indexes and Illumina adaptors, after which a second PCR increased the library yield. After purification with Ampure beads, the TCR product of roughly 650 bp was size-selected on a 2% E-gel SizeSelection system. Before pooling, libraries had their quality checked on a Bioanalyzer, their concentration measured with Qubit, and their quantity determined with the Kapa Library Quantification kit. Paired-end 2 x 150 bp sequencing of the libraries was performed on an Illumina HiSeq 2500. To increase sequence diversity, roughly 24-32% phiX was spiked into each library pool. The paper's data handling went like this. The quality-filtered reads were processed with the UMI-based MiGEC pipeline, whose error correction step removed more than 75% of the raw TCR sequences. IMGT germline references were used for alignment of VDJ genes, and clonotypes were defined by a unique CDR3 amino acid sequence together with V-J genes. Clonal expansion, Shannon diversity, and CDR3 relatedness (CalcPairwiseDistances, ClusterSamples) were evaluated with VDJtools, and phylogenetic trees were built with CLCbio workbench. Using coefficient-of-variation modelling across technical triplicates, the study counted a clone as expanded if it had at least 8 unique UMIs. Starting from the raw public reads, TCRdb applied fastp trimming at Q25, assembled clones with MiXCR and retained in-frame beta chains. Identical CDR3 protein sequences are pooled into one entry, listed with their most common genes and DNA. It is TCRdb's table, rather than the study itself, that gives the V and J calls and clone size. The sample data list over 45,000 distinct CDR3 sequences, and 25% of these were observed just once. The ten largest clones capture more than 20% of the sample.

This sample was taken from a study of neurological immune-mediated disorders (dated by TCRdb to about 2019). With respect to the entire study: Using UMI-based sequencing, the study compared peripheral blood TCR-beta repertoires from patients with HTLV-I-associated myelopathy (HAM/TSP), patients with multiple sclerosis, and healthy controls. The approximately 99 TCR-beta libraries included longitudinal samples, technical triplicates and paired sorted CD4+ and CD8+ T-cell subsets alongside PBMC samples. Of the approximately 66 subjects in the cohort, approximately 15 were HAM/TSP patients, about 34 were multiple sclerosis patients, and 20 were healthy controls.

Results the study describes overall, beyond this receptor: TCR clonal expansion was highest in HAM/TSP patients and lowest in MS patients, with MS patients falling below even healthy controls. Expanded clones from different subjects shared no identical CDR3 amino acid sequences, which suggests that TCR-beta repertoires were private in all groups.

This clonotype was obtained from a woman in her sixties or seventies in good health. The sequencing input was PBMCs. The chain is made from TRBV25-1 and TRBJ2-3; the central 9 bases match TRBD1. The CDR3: CASSEGSGTGLDTQYF. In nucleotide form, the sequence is TGTGCCAGCAGTGAAGGTTCTGGGACAGGGTTGGATACGCAGTATTTT.